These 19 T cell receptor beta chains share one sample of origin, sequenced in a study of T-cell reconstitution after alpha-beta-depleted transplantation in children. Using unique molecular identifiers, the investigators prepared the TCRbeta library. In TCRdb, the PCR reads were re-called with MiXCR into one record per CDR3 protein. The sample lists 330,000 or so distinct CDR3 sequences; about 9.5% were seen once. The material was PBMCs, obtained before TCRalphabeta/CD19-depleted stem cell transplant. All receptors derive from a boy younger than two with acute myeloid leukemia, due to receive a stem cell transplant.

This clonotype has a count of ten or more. In DNA, the CDR3 is TGTGTCAGCAGCCCCAGCAAGGGTACCGATCAGCCCCAGCATTTT. Protein product: CVSSPSKGTDQPQHF. The chain combines TRBV21-1 with TRBJ1-5. TRBV21-1 is flagged as a pseudogene. The CDR3 extends over 15 amino acids.

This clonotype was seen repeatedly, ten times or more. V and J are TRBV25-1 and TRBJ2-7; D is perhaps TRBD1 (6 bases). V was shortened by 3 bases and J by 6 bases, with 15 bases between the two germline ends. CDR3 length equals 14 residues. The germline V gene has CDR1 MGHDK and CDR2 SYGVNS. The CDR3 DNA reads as TGTGCCAGCAGTGAGAGAGGGAAACAGGGCGAGCAGTACTTC. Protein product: CASSERGKQGEQYF.

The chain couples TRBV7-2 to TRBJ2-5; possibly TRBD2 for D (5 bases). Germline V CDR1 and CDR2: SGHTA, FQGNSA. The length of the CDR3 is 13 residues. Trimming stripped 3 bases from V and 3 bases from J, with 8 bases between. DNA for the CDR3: TGTGCCAGCAGCTTCCCACTAGAAGAGACCCAGTACTTC. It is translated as CASSFPLEETQYF.

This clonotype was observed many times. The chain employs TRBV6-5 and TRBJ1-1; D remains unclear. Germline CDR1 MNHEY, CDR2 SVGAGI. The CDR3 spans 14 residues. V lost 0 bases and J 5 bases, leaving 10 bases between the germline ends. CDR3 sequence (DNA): TGTGCCAGCAGTTACTCGTGGGGAGGAACTGAAGCTTTCTTT. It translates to CASSYSWGGTEAFF.

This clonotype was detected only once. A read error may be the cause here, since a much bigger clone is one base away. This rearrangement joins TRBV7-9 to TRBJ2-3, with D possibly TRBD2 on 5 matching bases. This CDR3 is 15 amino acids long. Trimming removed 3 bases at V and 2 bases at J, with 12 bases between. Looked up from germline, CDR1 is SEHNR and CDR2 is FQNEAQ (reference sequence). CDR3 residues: CASSLREASTDTQYF. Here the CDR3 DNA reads TGTGCCAGCAGCTTGAGGGAAGCATCCACAGATACGCAGTATTTT.

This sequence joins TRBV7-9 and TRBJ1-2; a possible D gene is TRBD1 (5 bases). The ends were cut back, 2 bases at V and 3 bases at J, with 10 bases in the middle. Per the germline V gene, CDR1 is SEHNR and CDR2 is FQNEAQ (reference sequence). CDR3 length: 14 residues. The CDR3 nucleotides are TGTGCCAGCAGCTTACGTGGAGGGGACTATGGCTACACCTTC. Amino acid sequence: CASSLRGGDYGYTF. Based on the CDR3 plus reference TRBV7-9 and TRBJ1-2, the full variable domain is DTGVSQNPRHKITKRGQNVTFRCDPISEHNRLYWYRQTLGQGPEFLTYFQNEAQLEKSRLLSDRFSAERPKGSFSTLEIQRTEQGDSAMYLCASSLRGGDYGYTFGSGTRLTVV.

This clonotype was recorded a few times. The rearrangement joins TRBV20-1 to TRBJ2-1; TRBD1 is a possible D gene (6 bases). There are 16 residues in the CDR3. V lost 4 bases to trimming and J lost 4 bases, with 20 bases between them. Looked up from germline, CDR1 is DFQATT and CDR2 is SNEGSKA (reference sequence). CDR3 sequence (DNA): TGCAGTGCTAAACTCAGGGGTCCAACTCGTTACAATGAGCAGTTCTTC. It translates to CSAKLRGPTRYNEQFF.

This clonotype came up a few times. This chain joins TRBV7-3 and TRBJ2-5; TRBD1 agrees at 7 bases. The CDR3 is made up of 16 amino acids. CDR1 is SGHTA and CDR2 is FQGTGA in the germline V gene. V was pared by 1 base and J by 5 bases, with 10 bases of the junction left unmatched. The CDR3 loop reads CASSLSRTGYRETQYF. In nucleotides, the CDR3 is TGTGCCAGCAGCTTAAGTCGGACAGGCTACCGGGAGACCCAGTACTTC.

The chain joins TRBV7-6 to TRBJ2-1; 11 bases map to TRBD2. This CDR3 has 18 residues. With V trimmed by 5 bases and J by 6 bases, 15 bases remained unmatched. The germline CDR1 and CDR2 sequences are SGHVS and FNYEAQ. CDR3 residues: CASSPSASLAGVPNEQFF. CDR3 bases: TGTGCCAGCAGCCCTAGCGCGTCACTAGCGGGAGTGCCCAATGAGCAGTTCTTC.

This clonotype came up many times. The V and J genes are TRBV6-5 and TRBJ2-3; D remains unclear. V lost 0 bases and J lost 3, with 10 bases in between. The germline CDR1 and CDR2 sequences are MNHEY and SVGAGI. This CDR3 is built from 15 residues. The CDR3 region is CASSYSHGVTDTQYF. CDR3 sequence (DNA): TGTGCCAGCAGTTACTCGCATGGGGTTACAGATACGCAGTATTTT.

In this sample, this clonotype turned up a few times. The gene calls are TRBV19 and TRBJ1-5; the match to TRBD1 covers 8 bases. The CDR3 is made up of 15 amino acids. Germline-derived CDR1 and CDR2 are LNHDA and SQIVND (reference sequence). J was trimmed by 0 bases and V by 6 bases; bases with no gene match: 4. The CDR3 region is CASRTTGASNQPQHF. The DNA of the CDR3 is TGTGCCAGTAGGACGACAGGGGCTAGCAATCAGCCCCAGCATTTT.

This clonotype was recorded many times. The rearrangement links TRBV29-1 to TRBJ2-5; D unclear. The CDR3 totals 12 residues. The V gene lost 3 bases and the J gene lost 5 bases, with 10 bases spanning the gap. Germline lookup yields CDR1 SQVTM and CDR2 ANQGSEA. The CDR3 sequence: CSVEHGTETQYF. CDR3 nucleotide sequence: TGCAGCGTTGAGCACGGAACGGAGACCCAGTACTTC.

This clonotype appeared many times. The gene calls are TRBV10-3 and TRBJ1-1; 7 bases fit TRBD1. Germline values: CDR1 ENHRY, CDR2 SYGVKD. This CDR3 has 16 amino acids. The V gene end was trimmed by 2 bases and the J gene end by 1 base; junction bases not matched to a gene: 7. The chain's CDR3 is CAISEGIQGRNTEAFF. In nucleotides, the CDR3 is TGTGCCATCAGTGAGGGGATACAGGGGAGGAACACTGAAGCTTTCTTT.

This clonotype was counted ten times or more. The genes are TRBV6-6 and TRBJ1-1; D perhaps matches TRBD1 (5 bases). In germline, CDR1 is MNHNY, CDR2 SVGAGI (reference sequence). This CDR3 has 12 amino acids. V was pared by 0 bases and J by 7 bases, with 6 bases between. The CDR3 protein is CASSYSGLEAFF. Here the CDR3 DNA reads TGTGCCAGCAGTTACTCGGGGCTTGAAGCTTTCTTT.

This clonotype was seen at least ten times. DNA of the CDR3: TGCGCCAGCAGCCATCCGGGACAGGGGCCCTATGGCTACACCTTC. Encoded protein: CASSHPGQGPYGYTF. This chain links TRBV5-1 with TRBJ1-2; 10 bases line up with TRBD1. The V gene's germline CDR1 is SGHRS and CDR2 YFSETQ. This CDR3 contains 15 residues. V lost 4 bases and J lost 4; bases outside the gene matches: 7.

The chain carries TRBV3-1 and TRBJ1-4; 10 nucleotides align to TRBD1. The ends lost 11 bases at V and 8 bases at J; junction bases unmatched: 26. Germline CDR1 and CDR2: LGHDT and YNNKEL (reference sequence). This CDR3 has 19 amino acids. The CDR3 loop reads CACCFTLIDRQGAREKLFF. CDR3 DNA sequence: TGTGCCTGCTGTTTCACCCTCATAGATCGACAGGGGGCTCGGGAAAAACTGTTTTTT. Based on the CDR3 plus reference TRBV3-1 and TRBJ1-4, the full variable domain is DTAVSQTPKYLVTQMGNDKSIKCEQNLGHDTMYWYKQDSKKFLKIMFSYNNKELIINETVPNRFSPKSPDKAHLNLHINSLELGDSAVYFCACCFTLIDRQGAREKLFFGSGTQLSVL.

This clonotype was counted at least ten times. This chain's CDR3 is CASSLGWDPNGYTF. As DNA, the CDR3 is TGTGCCAGCAGTTTAGGGTGGGACCCTAATGGCTACACCTTC. This chain joins TRBV12-3 or TRBV12-4 and TRBJ1-2; D may be TRBD1 (5 bases). The CDR3 length is 14 residues. V was trimmed by 1 base and J by 6 bases, leaving 12 bases between them.

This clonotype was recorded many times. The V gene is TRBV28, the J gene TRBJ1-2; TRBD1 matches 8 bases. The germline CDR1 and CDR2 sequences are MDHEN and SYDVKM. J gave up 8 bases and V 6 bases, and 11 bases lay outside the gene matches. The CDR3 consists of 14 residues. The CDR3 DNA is TGTGCCAGCAGCCTCCCGGACAGGGCGTACGGCTACACCTTC. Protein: CASSLPDRAYGYTF.

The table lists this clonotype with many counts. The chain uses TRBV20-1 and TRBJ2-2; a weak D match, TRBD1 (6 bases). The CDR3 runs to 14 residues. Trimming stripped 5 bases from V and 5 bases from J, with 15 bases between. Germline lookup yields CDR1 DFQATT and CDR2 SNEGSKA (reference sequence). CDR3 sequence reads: CSASRQAYTGELFF. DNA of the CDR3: TGCAGTGCTTCTCGACAGGCTTATACCGGGGAGCTGTTTTTT.